The clone carrying this T cell receptor (beta chain) was detected once. Its antigen is as yet unknown. This sample was included in a study of shared clonotypes between healthy human individuals. Across the whole study: The study used three CD4 naive, three CD4 memory, two CD8 naive and one CD8 memory plate per donor.

Study observations and caveats: Lower generation probabilities were found for non-shared clonotypes than for those shared by all four donors. Several donors showed sharing of about 4.7% of naive CD4 clonotypes. Naive subsets generally had larger estimated richness than memory subsets.

The length of the CDR3 is 15 residues. With 0 bases removed from V and 2 bases from J, the gap between germline ends came to 10 bases. Germline CDR1 reads SGHNT; CDR2 reads YYREEE (reference sequence). Measured with immunoSEQ multiplex PCR; TCRdb has only the in-frame clones, and not every one. The sample lists roughly 2.4 million clones; about 94% were seen once. The rearrangement uses TRBV5-4 and TRBJ2-3; D call uncertain. Sequenced sample: naive CD4+ T cells sorted from blood. The subset here: CD45RA+ positively selected. The source is a man aged 18 to 29 in good health. CDR3 coding DNA: TGTGCCAGCAGCTTGGGGACGGCACCCACAGATACGCAGTATTTT. It specifies CASSLGTAPTDTQYF.